The 21 T cell receptor beta chains below come from one sample, sequenced in a study of blood T cell repertoires in COVID-19. Repertoires were generated with immunoSEQ multiplex PCR, while TCRdb's copy carries only in-frame clones and drops some. The sample has about 74,000 clones, about nine tenths seen once. Input material: peripheral blood. The receptors come from a woman in her forties or fifties in a cohort sampled during active COVID-19.

The rearrangement links TRBV13 to TRBJ2-5, with 8 bases identical to TRBD2. V trimming: 8 bases; J trimming: 3 bases; junction bases outside the gene matches: 17. Per the germline V gene, CDR1 is PRHDT and CDR2 is FYEKMQ (reference sequence). The CDR3 loop spans 17 amino acids. DNA of the CDR3: TGTGCCAGCGGCCCGCGGACTAGCACCACCGGGAAAGAGACCCAGTACTTC. This encodes CASGPRTSTTGKETQYF.

This clone was found once. The chain's CDR3 is CASSLGQFSSYEQYF. The CDR3 DNA reads TGTGCCAGCAGCTTAGGGCAGTTCTCGTCCTACGAGCAGTACTTC. The chain couples TRBV11-1 to TRBJ2-7; D unclear. Trimming stripped 1 base from V and 1 base from J, with 11 bases between. Germline lookup yields CDR1 SGHAT and CDR2 FQDESV (reference sequence). The length of the CDR3 is 15 residues. Full variable domain (remainder filled in from reference TRBV11-1 and TRBJ2-7): EAEVAQSPRYKITEKSQAVAFWCDPISGHATLYWYRQILGQGPELLVQFQDESVVDDSQLPKDRFSAERLKGVDSTLKIQPAELGDSAMYLCASSLGQFSSYEQYFGPGTRLTVT.

The chain links TRBV27 to TRBJ1-1; D is possibly TRBD1 (5 bases). This CDR3 is 13 amino acids long. The ends were cut back, 6 bases at V and 3 bases at J, with 11 bases in the middle. Germline V CDR1 and CDR2: MNHEY, SMNVEV (reference sequence). Here the CDR3 reads CASRGGADTEAFF. The CDR3 nucleotides are TGTGCCAGCAGGGGTGGGGCGGACACTGAAGCTTTCTTT.

This chain links TRBV28 with TRBJ2-1, with 8 nucleotides matching TRBD2. Germline V lookup: CDR1 MDHEN, CDR2 SYDVKM. The CDR3 extends over 14 amino acids. V was pared by 3 bases and J by 4 bases, with 2 bases of the junction left unmatched. The CDR3 nucleotides are TGTGCCAGCAGTTTGAGCGGGAGTTACAATGAGCAGTTCTTC. It yields the protein CASSLSGSYNEQFF.

The rearrangement joins TRBV16 to TRBJ1-1; D is uncertain. The CDR3 totals 13 residues. V was trimmed by 4 bases and J by 3 bases, leaving 9 bases between them. Germline-derived CDR1 and CDR2 are KGHSY and FQNENV. DNA for the CDR3: TGTGCCAGCAGCCGTAACGAGGACACTGAAGCTTTCTTT. This codes for CASSRNEDTEAFF.

V and J are TRBV2 and TRBJ2-3, with TRBD1 identical over 12 bases. In germline, CDR1 is SNHLY, CDR2 FYNNEI. This CDR3 is built from 15 residues. With V trimmed by 8 bases and J by 3 bases, 6 bases remained unmatched. This chain's CDR3 is CASGGTGGWTDTQYF. As DNA, the CDR3 is TGTGCCAGCGGAGGGACAGGGGGCTGGACAGATACGCAGTATTTT.

The V call is TRBV27, the J call TRBJ2-7; the D is unclear. V lost 6 bases and J 0 bases, leaving 9 bases between the germline ends. CDR1 and CDR2 from the germline V gene are MNHEY and SMNVEV (reference sequence). This CDR3 has 13 residues. The CDR3 loop reads CASRSHSSYEQYF. For the CDR3, the DNA is TGTGCCAGCAGGAGTCATTCCTCCTACGAGCAGTACTTC.

The gene calls are TRBV5-1 and TRBJ2-7; TRBD2 matches at 8 bases. The CDR3 is made up of 14 amino acids. Trimming removed 0 bases from V and 3 bases from J; junction bases left unmatched: 2. Germline CDR1 SGHRS, CDR2 YFSETQ. The CDR3 DNA is TGCGCCAGCAGCTTGGTGGCGGGAGGCTACGAGCAGTACTTC. It encodes CASSLVAGGYEQYF.

This chain joins TRBV29-1 and TRBJ1-5; D is ambiguous. Germline V gives CDR1 SQVTM, CDR2 ANQGSEA. V was shortened by 6 bases and J by 4 bases, with 16 bases between the two germline ends. This CDR3 contains 14 residues. As DNA, the CDR3 is TGCAGCGTCGAAAAGAGGTCTGTTAATCAGCCCCAGCATTTT. Protein: CSVEKRSVNQPQHF.

The chain is built from TRBV7-9 and TRBJ1-5, with a weak D call TRBD1 (6 bases). The CDR3 length is 14 residues. Germline loops: CDR1 SEHNR, CDR2 FQNEAQ (reference sequence). The V and J ends lost 1 base and 4 bases respectively, with 8 bases between them. CDR3 in amino acids: CASSLGTANQPQHF. In DNA form, the CDR3 reads TGTGCCAGCAGCTTAGGGACAGCAAATCAGCCCCAGCATTTT.

The genes are TRBV13 and TRBJ1-1; TRBD1 aligns across 9 bases. Unmatched junction bases numbered 5, after V lost 5 bases and J lost 4 bases. This CDR3 comprises 14 residues. Germline V lookup: CDR1 PRHDT, CDR2 FYEKMQ (reference sequence). The CDR3 bases are TGTGCCAGCAGCCCAGGGACAGGGCCCACTGAAGCTTTCTTT. It codes for CASSPGTGPTEAFF.

The V and J genes are TRBV18 and TRBJ1-1, with D unresolved. The CDR3 consists of 15 residues. Deletions cut 2 bases from V and 1 base from J, with 11 bases between. Germline V lookup: CDR1 KGHSH, CDR2 LQKENI. This CDR3 is CASSPLSGSNTEAFF. The CDR3 DNA sequence: TGTGCCAGCTCACCATTGTCAGGATCGAACACTGAAGCTTTCTTT. Drawing the rest from reference TRBV18 and TRBJ1-1, the complete variable domain is NAGVMQNPRHLVRRRGQEARLRCSPMKGHSHVYWYRQLPEEGLKFMVYLQKENIIDESGMPKERFSAEFPKEGPSILRIQQVVRGDSAAYFCASSPLSGSNTEAFFGQGTRLTVV.

This chain connects TRBV11-2 to TRBJ2-5; maybe TRBD2 (6 bases). The V end was cut by 1 base, the J end by 5 bases, with 17 bases between. CDR3 length equals 16 residues. Per germline, CDR1 SGHAT and CDR2 FQNNGV. Written as DNA, the CDR3 is TGTGCCAGCAGCTTAGGGTGGGGACTCAAAGCGGAGACCCAGTACTTC. Translation: CASSLGWGLKAETQYF.

J is TRBJ1-6 and V is TRBV30, with unresolved D. The V end was cut by 7 bases, the J end by 5 bases, with 15 bases between. The germline V gene has CDR1 GTSNPN and CDR2 SVGIG (reference sequence). This CDR3 region has 14 residues. CDR3 nucleotides: TGTGCCTTACCTCCACCTAAAGATAATTCACCCCTCCACTTT. It specifies CALPPPKDNSPLHF.

The chain has TRBV7-8 and TRBJ2-7, with 13 bases fitting TRBD2. Germline V gene sequence: CDR1 SGHVS, CDR2 FQNEAQ. Unmatched junction bases numbered 0, after V lost 0 bases and J lost 7 bases. The CDR3 extends over 14 amino acids. CDR3 region: CASSLAGLAGEQYF. DNA for the CDR3: TGTGCCAGCAGCTTAGCGGGACTAGCGGGAGAGCAGTACTTC.

CDR3 in amino acids: CASSPRHLNYGYTF. The CDR3 nucleotides are TGTGCCAGCAGTCCGAGACATCTAAACTATGGCTACACCTTC. This sequence joins TRBV27 and TRBJ1-2; D call uncertain. The V gene lost 5 bases and the J gene lost 2 bases, with 12 bases spanning the gap. The germline gives CDR1 MNHEY, CDR2 SMNVEV (reference sequence). The CDR3 length is 14 residues.

The V call is TRBV19, the J call TRBJ2-1; a weak D match, TRBD1 (6 bases). Between the trimmed V and J ends, which lost 5 bases and 0 bases, there was a span of 11 bases. Germline-derived CDR1 and CDR2 are LNHDA and SQIVND (reference sequence). The CDR3 runs 15 residues. CDR3 in amino acids: CASSGTLSSYNEQFF. Here the CDR3 DNA reads TGTGCCAGTAGTGGGACATTGAGCTCCTACAATGAGCAGTTCTTC.

V and J are TRBV28 and TRBJ2-4; D call uncertain. Trimming cost V 6 bases and J 3 bases, with 18 bases left between them. The CDR3 length is 16 residues. Germline V gives CDR1 MDHEN, CDR2 SYDVKM. This CDR3 reads CASSPHGESGKNIQYF. The CDR3 DNA reads as TGTGCCAGCAGCCCCCATGGAGAGTCCGGCAAAAACATTCAGTACTTC. Together with reference TRBV28 and TRBJ2-4, the CDR3 gives the full variable domain: DVKVTQSSRYLVKRTGEKVFLECVQDMDHENMFWYRQDPGLGLRLIYFSYDVKMKEKGDIPEGYSVSREKKERFSLILESASTNQTSMYLCASSPHGESGKNIQYFGAGTRLSVL.

V usage is TRBV2 and J usage is TRBJ2-6; 8 bases align to TRBD1. Trimming took 6 bases from V and 2 from J; bases not matched to a gene: 3. The CDR3 consists of 15 residues. Germline CDR1 reads SNHLY; CDR2 reads FYNNEI. The CDR3 protein is CASSAQGAGANVLTF. The CDR3 bases are TGTGCCAGCAGCGCACAGGGGGCTGGGGCCAACGTCCTGACTTTC. Combining the CDR3 with reference TRBV2 and TRBJ2-6 gives the whole variable domain EPEVTQTPSHQVTQMGQEVILRCVPISNHLYFYWYRQILGQKVEFLVSFYNNEISEKSEIFDDQFSVERPDGSNFTLKIRSTKLEDSAMYFCASSAQGAGANVLTFGAGSRLTVL.

The V and J genes are TRBV10-3 and TRBJ1-6; TRBD1 is a possible D gene (5 bases). V lost 3 bases and J lost 7, with 10 bases in between. There are 14 residues in the CDR3. CDR1 ENHRY and CDR2 SYGVKD come from the germline V gene. CDR3 nucleotides: TGTGCCATCAGTGATCGGGAGGGGAATTCACCCCTCCACTTT. Amino acid sequence: CAISDREGNSPLHF.

The chain combines TRBV5-1 with TRBJ1-1, with 9 bases aligning to TRBD1. The CDR3 has 13 residues. Trimming removed 4 bases from V and 8 bases from J; junction bases left unmatched: 6. Germline lookup yields CDR1 SGHRS and CDR2 YFSETQ. CDR3 region: CASSPGTGIEAFF. The CDR3 region has the DNA TGCGCCAGCAGCCCCGGGACAGGGATCGAAGCTTTCTTT.